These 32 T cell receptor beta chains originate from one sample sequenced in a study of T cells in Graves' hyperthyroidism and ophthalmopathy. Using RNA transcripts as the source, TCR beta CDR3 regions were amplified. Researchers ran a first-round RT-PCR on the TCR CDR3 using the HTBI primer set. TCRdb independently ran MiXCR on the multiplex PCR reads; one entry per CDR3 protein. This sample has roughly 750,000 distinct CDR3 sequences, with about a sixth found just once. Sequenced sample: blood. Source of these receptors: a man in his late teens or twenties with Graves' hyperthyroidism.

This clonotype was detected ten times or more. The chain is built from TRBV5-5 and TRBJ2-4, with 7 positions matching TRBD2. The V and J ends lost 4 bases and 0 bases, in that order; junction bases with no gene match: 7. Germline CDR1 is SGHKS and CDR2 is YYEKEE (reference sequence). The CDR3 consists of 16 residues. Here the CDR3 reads CASSPGGILAKNIQYF. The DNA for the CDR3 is TGTGCCAGCAGCCCCGGGGGGATTCTAGCCAAAAACATTCAGTACTTC.

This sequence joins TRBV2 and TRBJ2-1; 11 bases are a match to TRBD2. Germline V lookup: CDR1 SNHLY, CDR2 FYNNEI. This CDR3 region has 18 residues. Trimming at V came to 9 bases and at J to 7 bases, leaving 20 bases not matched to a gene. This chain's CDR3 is CARRSRTVSSGRMNEQFF. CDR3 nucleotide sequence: TGTGCCAGGAGATCCCGGACAGTGTCTAGCGGGAGGATGAATGAGCAGTTCTTC.

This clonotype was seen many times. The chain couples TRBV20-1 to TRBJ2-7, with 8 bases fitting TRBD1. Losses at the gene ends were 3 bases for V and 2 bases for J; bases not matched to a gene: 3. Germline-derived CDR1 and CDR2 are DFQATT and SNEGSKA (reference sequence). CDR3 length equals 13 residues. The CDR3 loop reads CSARMDRAYEQYF. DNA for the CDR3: TGCAGTGCTAGGATGGACAGGGCCTACGAGCAGTACTTC.

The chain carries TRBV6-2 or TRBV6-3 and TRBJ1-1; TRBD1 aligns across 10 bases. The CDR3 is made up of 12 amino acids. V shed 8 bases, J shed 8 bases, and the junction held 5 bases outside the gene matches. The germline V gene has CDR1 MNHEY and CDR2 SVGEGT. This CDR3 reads CASVTGGREAFF. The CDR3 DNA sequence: TGTGCCAGCGTGACAGGGGGCCGCGAAGCTTTCTTT.

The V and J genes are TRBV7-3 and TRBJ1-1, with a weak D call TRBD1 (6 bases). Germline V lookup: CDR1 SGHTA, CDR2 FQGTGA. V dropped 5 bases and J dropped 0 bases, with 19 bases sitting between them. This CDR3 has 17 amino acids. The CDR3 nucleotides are TGTGCCAGCAGCCCCCCCAGGTCGGGGGACATGAACACTGAAGCTTTCTTT. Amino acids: CASSPPRSGDMNTEAFF.

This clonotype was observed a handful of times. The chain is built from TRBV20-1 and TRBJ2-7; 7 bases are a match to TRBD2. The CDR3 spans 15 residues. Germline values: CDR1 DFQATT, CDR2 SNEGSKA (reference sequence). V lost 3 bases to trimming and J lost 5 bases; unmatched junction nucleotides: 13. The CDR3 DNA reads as TGCAGTGCTAGGTCAGGTGCGGGAGTGGGACACGAGCAGTACTTC. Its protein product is CSARSGAGVGHEQYF.

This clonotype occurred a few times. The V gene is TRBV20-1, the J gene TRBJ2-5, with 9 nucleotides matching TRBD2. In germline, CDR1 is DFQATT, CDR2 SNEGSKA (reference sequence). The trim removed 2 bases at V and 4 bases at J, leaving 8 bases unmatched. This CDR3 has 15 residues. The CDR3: CSARPPSGKIETQYF. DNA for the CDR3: TGCAGTGCTAGACCCCCTAGCGGGAAGATAGAGACCCAGTACTTC.

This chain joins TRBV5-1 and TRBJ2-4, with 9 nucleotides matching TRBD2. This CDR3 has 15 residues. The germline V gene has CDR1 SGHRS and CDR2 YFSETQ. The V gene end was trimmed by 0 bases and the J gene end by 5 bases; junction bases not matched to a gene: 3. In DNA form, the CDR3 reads TGCGCCAGCAGCTTGGAGGCTAGCGGGGAAAACATTCAGTACTTC. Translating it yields CASSLEASGENIQYF. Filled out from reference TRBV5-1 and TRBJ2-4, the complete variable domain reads KAGVTQTPRYLIKTRGQQVTLSCSPISGHRSVSWYQQTPGQGLQFLFEYFSETQRNKGNFPGRFSGRQFSNSRSEMNVSTLELGDSALYLCASSLEASGENIQYFGAGTRLSVL.

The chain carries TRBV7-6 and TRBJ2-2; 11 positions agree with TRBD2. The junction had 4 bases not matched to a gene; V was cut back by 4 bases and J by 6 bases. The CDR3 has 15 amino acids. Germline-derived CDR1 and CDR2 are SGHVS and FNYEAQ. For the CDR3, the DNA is TGTGCCAGCAGCTCACTAGCGGGAGTGGCCGGGGAGCTGTTTTTT. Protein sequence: CASSSLAGVAGELFF.

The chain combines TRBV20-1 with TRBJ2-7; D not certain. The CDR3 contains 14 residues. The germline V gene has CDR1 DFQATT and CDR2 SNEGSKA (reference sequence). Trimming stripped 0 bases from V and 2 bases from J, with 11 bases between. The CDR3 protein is CSARDLQKAYEQYF. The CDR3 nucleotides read TGCAGTGCTAGAGATCTACAGAAAGCCTACGAGCAGTACTTC.

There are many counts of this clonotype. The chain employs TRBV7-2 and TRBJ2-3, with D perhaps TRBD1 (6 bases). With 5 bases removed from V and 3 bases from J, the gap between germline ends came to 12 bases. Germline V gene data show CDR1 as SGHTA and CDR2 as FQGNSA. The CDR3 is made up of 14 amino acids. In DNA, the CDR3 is TGTGCCAGCAGCCAGAACAGGGTAACAGATACGCAGTATTTT. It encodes CASSQNRVTDTQYF.

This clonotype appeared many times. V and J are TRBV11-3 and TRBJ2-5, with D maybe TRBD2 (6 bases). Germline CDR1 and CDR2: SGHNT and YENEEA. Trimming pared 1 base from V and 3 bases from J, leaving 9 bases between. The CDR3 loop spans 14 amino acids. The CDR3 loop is CASSLAGVKETQYF. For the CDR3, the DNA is TGTGCCAGCAGCTTAGCGGGAGTGAAAGAGACCCAGTACTTC.

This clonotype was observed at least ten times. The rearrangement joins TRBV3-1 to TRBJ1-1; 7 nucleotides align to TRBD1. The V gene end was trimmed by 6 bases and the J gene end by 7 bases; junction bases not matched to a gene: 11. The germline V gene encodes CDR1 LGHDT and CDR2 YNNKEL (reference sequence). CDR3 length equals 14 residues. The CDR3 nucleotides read TGTGCCAGCAGATTGGGACAGTCGGCCGGTGAAGCTTTCTTT. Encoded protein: CASRLGQSAGEAFF. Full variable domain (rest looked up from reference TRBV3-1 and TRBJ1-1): DTAVSQTPKYLVTQMGNDKSIKCEQNLGHDTMYWYKQDSKKFLKIMFSYNNKELIINETVPNRFSPKSPDKAHLNLHINSLELGDSAVYFCASRLGQSAGEAFFGQGTRLTVV.

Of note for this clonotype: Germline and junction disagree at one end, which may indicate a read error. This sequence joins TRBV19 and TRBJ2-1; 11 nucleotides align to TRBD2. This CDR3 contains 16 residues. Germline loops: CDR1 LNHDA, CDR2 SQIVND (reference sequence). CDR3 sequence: CTSSPPGTSGYNEQFF. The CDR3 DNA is TGTACCAGTAGTCCCCCAGGGACTAGCGGTTACAATGAGCAGTTCTTC.

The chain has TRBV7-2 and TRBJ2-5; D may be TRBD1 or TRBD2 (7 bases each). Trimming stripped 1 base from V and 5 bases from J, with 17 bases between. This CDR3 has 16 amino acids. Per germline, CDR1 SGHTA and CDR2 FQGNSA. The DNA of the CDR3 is TGTGCCAGCAGCTTAGAGGGGGCGGGAGCTCAGGAGACCCAGTACTTC. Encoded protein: CASSLEGAGAQETQYF.

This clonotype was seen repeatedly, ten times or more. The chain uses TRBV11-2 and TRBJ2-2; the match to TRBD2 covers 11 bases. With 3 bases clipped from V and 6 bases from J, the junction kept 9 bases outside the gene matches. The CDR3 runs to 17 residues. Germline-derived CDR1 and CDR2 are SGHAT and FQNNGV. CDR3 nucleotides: TGTGCCAGCAGCTTCCCCGTAGCGGGAGGGCTCGCCGGGGAGCTGTTTTTT. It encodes CASSFPVAGGLAGELFF.

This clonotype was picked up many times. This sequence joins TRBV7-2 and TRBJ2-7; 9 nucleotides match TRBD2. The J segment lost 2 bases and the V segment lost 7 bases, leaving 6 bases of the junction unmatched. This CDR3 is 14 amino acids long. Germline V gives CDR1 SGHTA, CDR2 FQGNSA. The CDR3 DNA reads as TGTGCCAGCAAAGGGACTAGCCCCACCTACGAGCAGTACTTC. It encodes CASKGTSPTYEQYF.

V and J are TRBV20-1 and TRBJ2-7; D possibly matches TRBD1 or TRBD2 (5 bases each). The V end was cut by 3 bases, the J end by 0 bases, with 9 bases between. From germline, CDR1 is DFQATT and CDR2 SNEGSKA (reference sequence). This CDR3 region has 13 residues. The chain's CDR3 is CSASGADSYEQYF. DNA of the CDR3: TGCAGTGCTAGCGGGGCAGACTCCTACGAGCAGTACTTC.

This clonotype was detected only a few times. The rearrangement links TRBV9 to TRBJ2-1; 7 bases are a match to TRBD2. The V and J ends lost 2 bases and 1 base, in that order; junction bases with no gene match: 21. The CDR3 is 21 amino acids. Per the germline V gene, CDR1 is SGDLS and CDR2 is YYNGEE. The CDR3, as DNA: TGTGCCAGCAGCGTCAGACCGCCGGTTTCCGAGGAACTAGCGTCCTACAATGAGCAGTTCTTC. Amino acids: CASSVRPPVSEELASYNEQFF. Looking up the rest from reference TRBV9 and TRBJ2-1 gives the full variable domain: DSGVTQTPKHLITATGQRVTLRCSPRSGDLSVYWYQQSLDQGLQFLIQYYNGEERAKGNILERFSAQQFPDLHSELNLSSLELGDSALYFCASSVRPPVSEELASYNEQFFGPGTRLTVL.

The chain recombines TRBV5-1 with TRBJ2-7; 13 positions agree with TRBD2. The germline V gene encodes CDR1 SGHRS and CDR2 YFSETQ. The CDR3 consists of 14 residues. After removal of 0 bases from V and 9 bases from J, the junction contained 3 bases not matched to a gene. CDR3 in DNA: TGCGCCAGCAGCTTGGGACTAGCGGGAGGAAGGCAGTACTTC. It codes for CASSLGLAGGRQYF.

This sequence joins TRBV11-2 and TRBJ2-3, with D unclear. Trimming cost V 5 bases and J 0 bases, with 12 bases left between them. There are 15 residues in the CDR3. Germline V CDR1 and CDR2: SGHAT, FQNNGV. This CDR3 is CASSPMARSTDTQYF. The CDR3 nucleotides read TGTGCCAGCAGCCCTATGGCCCGTAGCACAGATACGCAGTATTTT.

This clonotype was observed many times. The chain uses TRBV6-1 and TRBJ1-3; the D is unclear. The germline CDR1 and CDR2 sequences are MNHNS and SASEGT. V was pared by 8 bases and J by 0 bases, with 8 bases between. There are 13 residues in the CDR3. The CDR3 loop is CASRTDSGNTIYF. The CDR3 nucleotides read TGTGCCAGCCGGACGGACTCTGGAAACACCATATATTTT.

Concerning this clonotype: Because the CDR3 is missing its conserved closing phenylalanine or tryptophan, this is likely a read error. CDR3 bases: TGCGCCAGCAGAGCAGGGCTGGAGACCCAGTACCTC. Protein sequence: CASRAGLETQYL. The chain joins TRBV5-1 to TRBJ2-5; D might be TRBD1 (5 bases). Looked up from germline, CDR1 is SGHRS and CDR2 is YFSETQ. The CDR3 has 12 residues. V lost 5 bases, J lost 5 bases, and 10 bases lay in between.

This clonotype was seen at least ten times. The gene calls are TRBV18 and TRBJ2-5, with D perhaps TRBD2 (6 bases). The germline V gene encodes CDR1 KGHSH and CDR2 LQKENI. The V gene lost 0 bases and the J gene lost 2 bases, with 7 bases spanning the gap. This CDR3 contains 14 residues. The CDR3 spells CASSPPEGQETQYF. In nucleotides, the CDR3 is TGTGCCAGCTCACCACCGGAGGGGCAAGAGACCCAGTACTTC.

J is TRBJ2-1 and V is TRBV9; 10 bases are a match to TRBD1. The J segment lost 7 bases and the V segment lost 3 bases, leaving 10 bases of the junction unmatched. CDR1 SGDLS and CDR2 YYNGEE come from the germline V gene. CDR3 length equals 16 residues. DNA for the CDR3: TGTGCCAGCAGCGCCCCGGGACAGGGGCCATCGAATGAGCAGTTCTTC. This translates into CASSAPGQGPSNEQFF. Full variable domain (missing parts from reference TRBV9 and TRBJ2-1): DSGVTQTPKHLITATGQRVTLRCSPRSGDLSVYWYQQSLDQGLQFLIQYYNGEERAKGNILERFSAQQFPDLHSELNLSSLELGDSALYFCASSAPGQGPSNEQFFGPGTRLTVL.

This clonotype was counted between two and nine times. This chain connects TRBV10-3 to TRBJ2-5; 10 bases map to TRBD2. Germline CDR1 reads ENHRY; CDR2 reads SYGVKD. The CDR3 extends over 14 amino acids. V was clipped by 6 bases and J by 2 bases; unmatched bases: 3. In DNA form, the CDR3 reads TGTGCCATCAGGCCGGGACTAGCGCAAGAGACCCAGTACTTC. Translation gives CAIRPGLAQETQYF.

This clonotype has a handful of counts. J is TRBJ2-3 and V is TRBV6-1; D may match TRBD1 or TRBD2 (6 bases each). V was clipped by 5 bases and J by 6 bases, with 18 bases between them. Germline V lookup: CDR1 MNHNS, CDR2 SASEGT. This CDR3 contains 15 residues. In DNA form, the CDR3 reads TGTGCCAGCAGTATGGGGGGCGCGGGTACCGATACGCAGTATTTT. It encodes CASSMGGAGTDTQYF.

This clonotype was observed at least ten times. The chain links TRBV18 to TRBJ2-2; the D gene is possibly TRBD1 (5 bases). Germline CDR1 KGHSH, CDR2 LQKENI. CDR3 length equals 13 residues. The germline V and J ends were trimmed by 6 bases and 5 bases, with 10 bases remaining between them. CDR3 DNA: TGTGCCAGCTCGGCAGGGCGTACCGGGGAGCTGTTTTTT. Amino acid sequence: CASSAGRTGELFF.

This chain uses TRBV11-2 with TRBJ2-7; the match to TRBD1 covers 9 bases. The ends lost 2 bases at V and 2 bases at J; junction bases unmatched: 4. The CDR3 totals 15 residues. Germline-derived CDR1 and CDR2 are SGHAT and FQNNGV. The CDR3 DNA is TGTGCCAGCAGCTTAAGTAACAGGGGGCCCTACGAGCAGTACTTC. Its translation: CASSLSNRGPYEQYF.

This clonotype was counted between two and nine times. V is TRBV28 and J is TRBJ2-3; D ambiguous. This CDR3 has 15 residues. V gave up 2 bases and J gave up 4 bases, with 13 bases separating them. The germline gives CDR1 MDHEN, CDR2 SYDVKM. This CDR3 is CASSLAPAESDTQYF. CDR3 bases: TGTGCCAGCAGTTTAGCTCCGGCAGAATCAGATACGCAGTATTTT.

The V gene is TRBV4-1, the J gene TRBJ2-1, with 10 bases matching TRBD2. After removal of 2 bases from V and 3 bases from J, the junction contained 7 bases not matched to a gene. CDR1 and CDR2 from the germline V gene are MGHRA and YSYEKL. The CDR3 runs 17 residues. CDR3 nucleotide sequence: TGCGCCAGCAGCCAAAAGTACGGACTAGCGGACTACAATGAGCAGTTCTTC. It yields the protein CASSQKYGLADYNEQFF.

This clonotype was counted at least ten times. CDR3 nucleotides: TGTGCCAGCATTAGATCGAGGGCGAACACTGAAGCTTTCTTT. Translated: CASIRSRANTEAFF. V and J are TRBV27 and TRBJ1-1; no reliable D call. The CDR3 has 14 amino acids. The V end lost 7 bases, the J end lost 1 base, and 13 bases lay between the germline ends. Germline lookup yields CDR1 MNHEY and CDR2 SMNVEV (reference sequence).